Below, 18 T cell receptor beta chains from the same sample are listed, as sequenced in a study of T cells in Graves' hyperthyroidism and ophthalmopathy (dated by TCRdb to about 2019). Library construction relied on multiplex PCR. Sequenced on an Illumina HiSeq 2000. Amplification of TCR beta CDR3 regions was carried out from RNA transcripts. The first round of RT-PCR for the TCR CDR3 was performed with the HTBI primer set and the Qiagen OneStep RT-PCR kit. TCRdb reworked the public reads: Q25 trimming with fastp, MiXCR clone assembly, productive beta chains retained. Rows are unified per CDR3 protein, each entry keeping the most common DNA and genes. This sample lists approximately 150,000 distinct CDR3 sequences; around 8.9% were detected once. Of the sample, approximately 24% falls within the top ten clones. The sequenced material came from blood. The receptors stem from a woman aged 18-29 years with Graves' hyperthyroidism that later progressed to Graves' ophthalmopathy.

This clonotype was observed a few times. The chain joins TRBV3-1 to TRBJ2-2, with D hard to call. This CDR3 contains 13 residues. Trimming left V 1 base short and J 7 bases short, with 7 bases between. Germline V gives CDR1 LGHDT, CDR2 YNNKEL (reference sequence). The CDR3 region has the DNA TGTGCCAGCAGCCAAGGAGTCATCGGGGAGCTGTTTTTT. This codes for CASSQGVIGELFF.

This clonotype was seen ten or more times. The rearrangement links TRBV2 to TRBJ1-2; D is ambiguous. With 4 bases removed from V and 3 bases from J, the gap between germline ends came to 12 bases. Per the germline V gene, CDR1 is SNHLY and CDR2 is FYNNEI. The CDR3 runs to 14 residues. This chain's CDR3 is CASSVSPRDYGYTF. The CDR3 bases are TGTGCCAGCAGTGTCTCACCCCGAGACTATGGCTACACCTTC.

This clonotype was picked up a small number of times. The J gene is TRBJ2-5, the V gene TRBV25-1, with 7 bases that match TRBD2. Trimming took 5 bases from V and 5 from J; bases not matched to a gene: 8. This CDR3 has 14 amino acids. CDR1 is MGHDK and CDR2 is SYGVNS in the germline V gene. The CDR3 is CASSPYRGEETQYF. In DNA, the CDR3 is TGTGCCAGCAGTCCGTACCGGGGGGAGGAGACCCAGTACTTC.

In its sample, this clonotype was seen many times. The CDR3 protein is CASSPQFSGGEPYNEQFF. In DNA, the CDR3 is TGTGCCAGCTCACCACAGTTTAGCGGGGGGGAACCCTACAATGAGCAGTTCTTC. The chain uses TRBV18 and TRBJ2-1; 11 nucleotides align to TRBD2. V was pared by 1 base and J by 2 bases, with 7 bases of the junction left unmatched. Germline CDR1 reads KGHSH; CDR2 reads LQKENI. There are 18 residues in the CDR3.

This clonotype was observed at least ten times. The chain links TRBV28 to TRBJ1-2, with a tentative D call TRBD1 (5 bases). The CDR3 has 12 amino acids. Germline values: CDR1 MDHEN, CDR2 SYDVKM. The germline V and J ends were trimmed by 3 bases and 3 bases, with 5 bases remaining between them. This chain's CDR3 is CASSLGHYGYTF. DNA for the CDR3: TGTGCCAGCAGTTTGGGACACTATGGCTACACCTTC.

The sample holds many counts of this clonotype. The chain joins TRBV6-2 or TRBV6-3 to TRBJ1-5; TRBD1 matches 8 bases. Trimming took 6 bases from V and 7 from J; bases not matched to a gene: 20. The CDR3 is 18 residues long. Germline assignment: CDR1 MNHEY and CDR2 SVGEGT. The CDR3 loop is CASRQFHRDRGLRQPQHF. CDR3 sequence (DNA): TGTGCCAGCAGGCAATTCCACCGCGACAGGGGTTTGAGGCAGCCCCAGCATTTT.

The chain recombines TRBV6-4 with TRBJ2-3; 14 nucleotides agree with TRBD2. Unmatched junction bases numbered 5, after V lost 3 bases and J lost 3 bases. Per the germline V gene, CDR1 is MRHNA and CDR2 is SNTAGT. The CDR3 covers 17 residues. Written as DNA, the CDR3 is TGTGCCAGCAGTGAGACTAGCGGGGGGGCCGGGACAGATACGCAGTATTTT. It translates to CASSETSGGAGTDTQYF.

The count of this clonotype is one. The J gene is TRBJ1-5, the V gene TRBV28, with D uncertain. Germline V gives CDR1 MDHEN, CDR2 SYDVKM. Trimming left V 7 bases short and J 0 bases short, with 16 bases between. This CDR3 has 16 residues. CDR3 DNA sequence: TGTGCCAGCATCCCAGAGGACCACGCTAGCAATCAGCCCCAGCATTTT. This sequence encodes CASIPEDHASNQPQHF.

Ten or more counts support this clonotype. CDR3: CASSLYGSGGADTDTQYF. The CDR3 bases are TGTGCCAGCAGCTTATACGGCAGCGGGGGGGCCGACACAGATACGCAGTATTTT. This sequence joins TRBV11-2 and TRBJ2-3, with TRBD2 matching over 10 bases. CDR1 and CDR2 from the germline V gene are SGHAT and FQNNGV. CDR3 length: 18 residues. V lost 2 bases and J lost 2; bases outside the gene matches: 10.

In its sample, this clonotype was seen a few times. Possible read error: a much larger clone is one base away. The chain is built from TRBV7-3 and TRBJ2-3, with 9 bases aligning to TRBD1. CDR1 is SGHTA, CDR2 FQGTGA, per germline. The CDR3 covers 14 residues. CDR3 coding DNA: TGTGTCAGCAGCTCTGGACAGGGGACAGATACGCAGTATTTT. As protein: CVSSSGQGTDTQYF. Based on the CDR3 plus reference TRBV7-3 and TRBJ2-3, the full variable domain is GAGVSQTPSNKVTEKGKYVELRCDPISGHTALYWYRQSLGQGPEFLIYFQGTGAADDSGLPNDRFFAVRPEGSVSTLKIQRTERGDSAVYLCVSSSGQGTDTQYFGPGTRLTVL.

This clonotype was recorded at least ten times. The genes are TRBV3-1 and TRBJ1-5; no firm D call. The CDR3 loop spans 14 amino acids. Germline V CDR1 and CDR2: LGHDT, YNNKEL (reference sequence). Trimming removed 1 base from V and 2 bases from J, with 6 bases in between. CDR3 residues: CASSQGMGNQPQHF. The CDR3 DNA is TGTGCCAGCAGCCAAGGAATGGGCAATCAGCCCCAGCATTTT.

This clonotype was seen a few times. The J gene is TRBJ2-7, the V gene TRBV5-6; 15 bases line up with TRBD2. This CDR3 region has 16 residues. Germline CDR1 and CDR2: SGHDT and YYEEEE. The V gene end was trimmed by 3 bases and the J gene end by 3 bases; junction bases not matched to a gene: 4. CDR3 residues: CASSWTSGRAYYEQYF. The CDR3 DNA sequence: TGTGCCAGCAGCTGGACTAGCGGGAGGGCTTACTACGAGCAGTACTTC.

The sample holds many counts of this clonotype. The chain combines TRBV5-6 with TRBJ1-1; no definite D call. The V gene's germline CDR1 is SGHDT and CDR2 YYEEEE. Trimming left V 4 bases short and J 2 bases short, with 6 bases between. CDR3 length: 12 residues. As DNA, the CDR3 is TGTGCCAGCAGCGCCTATAACACTGAAGCTTTCTTT. Encoded protein: CASSAYNTEAFF.

This clonotype was detected a few times. J is TRBJ1-5 and V is TRBV2; perhaps TRBD1 as D (5 bases). Per the germline V gene, CDR1 is SNHLY and CDR2 is FYNNEI. Trimming stripped 7 bases from V and 7 bases from J, with 14 bases between. The CDR3 sequence is 13 residues long. The CDR3: CASTASGDQPQHF. Written as DNA, the CDR3 is TGTGCCAGCACGGCATCGGGGGACCAGCCCCAGCATTTT.

This clonotype was detected many times. The V call is TRBV29-1, the J call TRBJ1-5; D gene ambiguous. Germline-derived CDR1 and CDR2 are SQVTM and ANQGSEA. V was pared by 6 bases and J by 0 bases, with 9 bases between. CDR3 length: 13 amino acids. As DNA, the CDR3 is TGCAGCGTGTCGGACCATAGCAATCAGCCCCAGCATTTT. It specifies CSVSDHSNQPQHF.

This clonotype was picked up many times. This chain uses TRBV7-9 with TRBJ2-3, with 8 bases matching TRBD2. With 5 bases clipped from V and 6 bases from J, the junction kept 7 bases outside the gene matches. CDR1 SEHNR and CDR2 FQNEAQ come from the germline V gene (reference sequence). This CDR3 contains 14 residues. The CDR3 region has the DNA TGTGCCAGCAGCCCCGGGGGGGGGGCCGATACGCAGTATTTT. This sequence encodes CASSPGGGADTQYF.

This clonotype appeared many times. V gene TRBV5-6 combines with J gene TRBJ1-2; perhaps TRBD1 as D (6 bases). The CDR3 length is 14 residues. The germline gives CDR1 SGHDT, CDR2 YYEEEE. The V and J ends lost 7 bases and 4 bases respectively, with 17 bases between them. CDR3 amino acids: CASADGGAGYGYTF. The CDR3, as DNA: TGTGCCAGCGCGGACGGGGGCGCAGGCTATGGCTACACCTTC.

This clonotype was seen more than once but under ten times. V is TRBV4-2 and J is TRBJ2-1, with D possibly matching TRBD1 (6 bases). CDR3 length: 16 amino acids. Per the germline V gene, CDR1 is LGHNA and CDR2 is YNFKEQ. V dropped 4 bases and J dropped 7 bases, with 20 bases sitting between them. CDR3: CASSRSSRGRPNEQFF. DNA of the CDR3: TGTGCCAGCAGCCGTTCTAGCAGGGGCCGACCTAATGAGCAGTTCTTC.